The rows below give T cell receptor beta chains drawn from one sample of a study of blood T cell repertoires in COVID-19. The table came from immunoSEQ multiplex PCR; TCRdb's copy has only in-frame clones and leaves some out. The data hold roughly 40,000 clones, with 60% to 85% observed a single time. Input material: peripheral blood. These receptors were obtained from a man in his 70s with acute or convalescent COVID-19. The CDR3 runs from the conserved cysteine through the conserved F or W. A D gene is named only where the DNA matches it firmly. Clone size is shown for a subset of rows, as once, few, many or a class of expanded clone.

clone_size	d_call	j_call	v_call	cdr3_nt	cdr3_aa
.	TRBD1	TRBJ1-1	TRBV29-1	TGCAGCGTCGCCGGGACAGTTCAGAACACTGAAGCTTTCTTT	CSVAGTVQNTEAFF
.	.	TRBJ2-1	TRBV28	TGTGCCAGCAGTTTCTGGGGGCCCGATGAGCAGTTCTTC	CASSFWGPDEQFF
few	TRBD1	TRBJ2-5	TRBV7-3	TGTGCCAGCAGCCAGGGGGCCCGGCAAGAGACCCAGTACTTC	CASSQGARQETQYF
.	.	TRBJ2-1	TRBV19	TGTGCCAGTAGTATGGGGGGATATGAGCAGTTCTTC	CASSMGGYEQFF
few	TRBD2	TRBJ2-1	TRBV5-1	TGCGCCAGCAGCTCAACGACTAGCGGGGCCTACAATGAGCAGTTCTTC	CASSSTTSGAYNEQFF
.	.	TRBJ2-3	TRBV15	TGTGCCACCAGCAGAGTGGACTTCCCCCTTAGCGGAAGCACAGATACGCAGTATTTT	CATSRVDFPLSGSTDTQYF
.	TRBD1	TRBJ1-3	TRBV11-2	TGTGCCAGCAGCTCCTTCTCACGACAGACAGGGAGAAACACCATATATTTT	CASSSFSRQTGRNTIYF
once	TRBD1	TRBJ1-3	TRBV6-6	TGTGCCAGCAGCCGTCCCGGGACAGGGTTATACACCATATATTTT	CASSRPGTGLYTIYF
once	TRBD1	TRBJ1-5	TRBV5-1	TGCGCCAGCAGCATCGGACAGGGGGATCAGCCCCAGCATTTT	CASSIGQGDQPQHF
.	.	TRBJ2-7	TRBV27	TGTGCCAGCAGTTTGGTGGGGCGGGGTCCATTCGAGCAGTACTTC	CASSLVGRGPFEQYF